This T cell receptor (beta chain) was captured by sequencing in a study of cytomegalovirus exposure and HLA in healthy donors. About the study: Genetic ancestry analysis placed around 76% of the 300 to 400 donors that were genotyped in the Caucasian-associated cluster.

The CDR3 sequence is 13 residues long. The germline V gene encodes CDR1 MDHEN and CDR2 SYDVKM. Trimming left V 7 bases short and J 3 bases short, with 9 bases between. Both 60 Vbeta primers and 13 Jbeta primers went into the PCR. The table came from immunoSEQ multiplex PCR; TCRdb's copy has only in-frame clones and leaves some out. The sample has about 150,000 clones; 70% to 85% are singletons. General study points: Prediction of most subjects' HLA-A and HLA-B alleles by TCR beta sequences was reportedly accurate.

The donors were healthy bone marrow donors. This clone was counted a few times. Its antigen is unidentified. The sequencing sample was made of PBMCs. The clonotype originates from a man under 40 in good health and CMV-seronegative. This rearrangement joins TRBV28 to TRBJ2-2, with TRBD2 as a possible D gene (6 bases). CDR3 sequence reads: CASKGLDTGELFF. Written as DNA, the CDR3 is TGTGCCAGCAAGGGACTGGACACCGGGGAGCTGTTTTTT. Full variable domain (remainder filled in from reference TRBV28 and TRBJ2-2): DVKVTQSSRYLVKRTGEKVFLECVQDMDHENMFWYRQDPGLGLRLIYFSYDVKMKEKGDIPEGYSVSREKKERFSLILESASTNQTSMYLCASKGLDTGELFFGEGSRLTVL.